One sample yielded the 17 T cell receptor beta chains listed below, sequenced in a study of T-cell memory formation after mild COVID-19 (dated by TCRdb to the early 2020s). Libraries were constructed by 5' RACE. Reads for this sample came from an Illumina NovaSeq 6000. Starting from the raw public reads, TCRdb applied fastp trimming at Q25, assembled clones with MiXCR and retained in-frame beta chains. When rows share a CDR3 protein, they turn into one entry using the most common DNA and genes. This sample comprises 300,000 to 400,000 distinct CDR3 sequences, around 21% of them detected only once. The biggest ten clones account for under 15% of the sample. Sample: PBMCs or a T cell subset sorted from them (not recorded which). Source of these receptors: an adult woman who had mild COVID-19 (a few samples of this study predate the infection). The sample titles of this study are shuffled in the database, so cell type and time point are left out; the donor was told from shared clones.

This chain links TRBV20-1 with TRBJ2-3, with D possibly matching TRBD2 (6 bases). V lost 6 bases and J 2 bases, leaving 12 bases between the germline ends. Germline lookup yields CDR1 DFQATT and CDR2 SNEGSKA (reference sequence). The CDR3 is 13 amino acids. This chain's CDR3 is CSADGGDTDTQYF. CDR3 DNA: TGCAGTGCGGACGGGGGAGACACAGATACGCAGTATTTT.

This clonotype was picked up many times. This chain joins TRBV7-2 and TRBJ2-7, with unresolved D. The V and J ends lost 0 bases and 0 bases respectively, with 6 bases between them. Germline CDR1 reads SGHTA; CDR2 reads FQGNSA. CDR3 length equals 14 residues. The CDR3 DNA reads as TGTGCCAGCAGCTTAGCGCATAGCTCCTACGAGCAGTACTTC. Amino acids: CASSLAHSSYEQYF.

This clonotype turned up a few times. V and J are TRBV29-1 and TRBJ2-1; D is possibly TRBD1 (6 bases). The CDR3 has 14 amino acids. V was clipped by 4 bases and J by 6 bases, with 16 bases between them. Germline CDR1 reads SQVTM; CDR2 reads ANQGSEA. The CDR3 protein is CSVVLWVGGNEQFF. The CDR3 DNA reads as TGCAGCGTTGTTCTCTGGGTAGGGGGCAATGAGCAGTTCTTC.

This chain joins TRBV6-6 and TRBJ2-1; TRBD2 aligns across 13 bases. Germline lookup yields CDR1 MNHNY and CDR2 SVGAGI (reference sequence). CDR3 length equals 15 residues. V was pared by 2 bases and J by 11 bases, with 6 bases of the junction left unmatched. This CDR3 is CASSYEGTSGNQQFF. CDR3 coding DNA: TGTGCCAGCAGTTACGAAGGGACTAGCGGGAATCAGCAGTTCTTC.

This clonotype turned up a few times. This CDR3 is CASSVPRGRGNIQYF. The CDR3 coding sequence is TGTGCCAGCAGTGTCCCGCGGGGGCGCGGAAACATTCAGTACTTC. The J gene is TRBJ2-4, the V gene TRBV6-1; D is possibly TRBD2 (7 bases). Germline assignment: CDR1 MNHNS and CDR2 SASEGT. CDR3 size: 15 residues. Trimming cost V 4 bases and J 6 bases, with 16 bases left between them.

This chain links TRBV2 with TRBJ2-7; 7 bases agree with TRBD2. After removal of 4 bases from V and 3 bases from J, the junction contained 6 bases not matched to a gene. The CDR3 extends over 14 amino acids. In germline, CDR1 is SNHLY, CDR2 FYNNEI. Here the CDR3 DNA reads TGTGCCAGCAGTGTGGAAGCGGGGATCTACGAGCAGTACTTC. It specifies CASSVEAGIYEQYF.

The CDR3 here is CASSWGAATNGADTQYF. CDR3 DNA: TGTGCCAGCAGCTGGGGGGCGGCCACTAACGGCGCAGATACGCAGTATTTT. V usage is TRBV7-6 and J usage is TRBJ2-3; D may correspond to TRBD1 or TRBD2 (6 bases each). Germline lookup yields CDR1 SGHVS and CDR2 FNYEAQ. Trimming took 4 bases from V and 4 from J, leaving 21 bases between them. The CDR3 is 17 residues long.

This clonotype was observed a few times. The chain is built from TRBV12-3 or TRBV12-4 and TRBJ2-1; 8 positions agree with TRBD1. The V and J ends lost 4 bases and 2 bases, in that order; junction bases with no gene match: 4. The length of the CDR3 is 15 residues. The CDR3 is CASSSGQEPYNEQFF. CDR3 DNA sequence: TGTGCCAGCAGTTCGGGACAGGAACCCTACAATGAGCAGTTCTTC.

The sample holds a few counts of this clonotype. The chain recombines TRBV25-1 with TRBJ2-5, with D possibly TRBD1 on 6 matching bases. Germline lookup yields CDR1 MGHDK and CDR2 SYGVNS. V lost 6 bases and J 5 bases, leaving 19 bases between the germline ends. The CDR3 consists of 15 residues. The CDR3 coding sequence is TGTGCCAGCAGCCGGACAGCCTACCCTCGGGAGACCCAGTACTTC. This sequence encodes CASSRTAYPRETQYF.

The gene calls are TRBV5-5 and TRBJ2-4; no reliable D call. V was pared by 1 base and J by 8 bases, with 13 bases between. The CDR3 covers 14 residues. Germline CDR1 reads SGHKS; CDR2 reads YYEKEE (reference sequence). Here the CDR3 reads CASSLQVSGDIQYF. The CDR3 coding sequence is TGTGCCAGCAGCTTGCAGGTATCGGGTGACATTCAGTACTTC.

The chain joins TRBV3-1 to TRBJ2-3; TRBD2 aligns across 14 bases. CDR1 LGHDT and CDR2 YNNKEL come from the germline V gene (reference sequence). Losses at the gene ends were 1 base for V and 6 bases for J; bases not matched to a gene: 3. This CDR3 region has 16 residues. The CDR3 here is CASSQGTSGRLDTQYF. The CDR3 region has the DNA TGTGCCAGCAGCCAAGGGACTAGCGGGAGGTTGGATACGCAGTATTTT.

This clonotype was picked up many times. The gene calls are TRBV29-1 and TRBJ2-1, with D perhaps TRBD2 (6 bases). V was pared by 6 bases and J by 0 bases, with 15 bases between. The CDR3 consists of 15 residues. In germline, CDR1 is SQVTM, CDR2 ANQGSEA. CDR3 residues: CSVASVLSSYNEQFF. DNA of the CDR3: TGCAGCGTCGCTAGCGTGCTGAGCTCCTACAATGAGCAGTTCTTC.

This clonotype has more than one count but fewer than ten. The chain carries TRBV7-2 and TRBJ2-3; unclear D gene. Trimming pared 4 bases from V and 2 bases from J, leaving 13 bases between. From germline, CDR1 is SGHTA and CDR2 FQGNSA. The length of the CDR3 is 15 residues. The CDR3, as DNA: TGTGCCAGCAGCTCCGGTTTGGGCCCCACAGATACGCAGTATTTT. It encodes CASSSGLGPTDTQYF.

This clonotype occurred many times. This chain joins TRBV5-1 and TRBJ1-1; 7 nucleotides line up with TRBD1. This CDR3 comprises 18 residues. CDR1 and CDR2 (germline): SGHRS, YFSETQ. V shed 3 bases, J shed 1 base, and the junction held 15 bases outside the gene matches. The CDR3 protein is CASSSLSFGRGQNTEAFF. DNA of the CDR3: TGCGCCAGCAGCTCCTTGTCCTTTGGGAGGGGGCAGAACACTGAAGCTTTCTTT.

This clonotype appeared many times. CDR3 nucleotides: TGCAGCGTTGTGTCGGGGGATGGGGCCAACGTCCTGACTTTC. As protein: CSVVSGDGANVLTF. The chain employs TRBV29-1 and TRBJ2-6; a weak D match, TRBD2 (6 bases). This CDR3 has 14 residues. Between the trimmed V and J ends, which lost 4 bases and 3 bases, there was a span of 10 bases. The germline gives CDR1 SQVTM, CDR2 ANQGSEA.

This clonotype was counted only a few times. The gene calls are TRBV7-2 and TRBJ2-7; the D is unclear. Trimming pared 1 base from V and 4 bases from J, leaving 8 bases between. There are 13 residues in the CDR3. The germline CDR1 and CDR2 sequences are SGHTA and FQGNSA. The CDR3 protein is CASSLVMDYEQYF. Written as DNA, the CDR3 is TGTGCCAGCAGCTTAGTGATGGATTACGAGCAGTACTTC.

This chain's CDR3 is CSARDRTSGRTGELFF. The CDR3, as DNA: TGCAGTGCTAGAGATAGGACTAGCGGGAGGACCGGGGAGCTGTTTTTT. This sequence joins TRBV20-1 and TRBJ2-2, with 14 nucleotides matching TRBD2. CDR1 and CDR2 (germline): DFQATT, SNEGSKA (reference sequence). V shed 0 bases, J shed 5 bases, and the junction held 2 bases outside the gene matches. This CDR3 is 16 amino acids long.